This T cell receptor (beta chain) originates from a study of CD8 T cells in Susac syndrome. The multiple sclerosis control group was made up of treatment-naive patients with stable or active relapsing-remitting disease. Random hexamers were used to reverse transcribe 0.5 to 1 ug of RNA. The authors amplified TCR beta CDR3 across 54 Vbeta and 13 Jbeta using immunoSEQ multiplex PCR. MiXCR was run by TCRdb on the immunoSEQ multiplex PCR reads, yielding one entry per CDR3 protein. The table has about 120,000 distinct CDR3 sequences, roughly 94% seen once. The CDR3 runs to 15 residues. Germline V gene data show CDR1 as PRHDT and CDR2 as FYEKMQ (reference sequence). The V gene end was trimmed by 5 bases and the J gene end by 1 base; junction bases not matched to a gene: 7.

V and J are TRBV13 and TRBJ2-5; 7 bases are shared with TRBD2. This TCR was sampled from a human donor with multiple sclerosis. Material for sequencing was CD4+ T cells from PBMCs. CDR3 protein: CASSERGGTQETQYF. The CDR3 DNA follows: TGTGCCAGCAGCGAGCGGGGAGGGACCCAAGAGACCCAGTACTTC.